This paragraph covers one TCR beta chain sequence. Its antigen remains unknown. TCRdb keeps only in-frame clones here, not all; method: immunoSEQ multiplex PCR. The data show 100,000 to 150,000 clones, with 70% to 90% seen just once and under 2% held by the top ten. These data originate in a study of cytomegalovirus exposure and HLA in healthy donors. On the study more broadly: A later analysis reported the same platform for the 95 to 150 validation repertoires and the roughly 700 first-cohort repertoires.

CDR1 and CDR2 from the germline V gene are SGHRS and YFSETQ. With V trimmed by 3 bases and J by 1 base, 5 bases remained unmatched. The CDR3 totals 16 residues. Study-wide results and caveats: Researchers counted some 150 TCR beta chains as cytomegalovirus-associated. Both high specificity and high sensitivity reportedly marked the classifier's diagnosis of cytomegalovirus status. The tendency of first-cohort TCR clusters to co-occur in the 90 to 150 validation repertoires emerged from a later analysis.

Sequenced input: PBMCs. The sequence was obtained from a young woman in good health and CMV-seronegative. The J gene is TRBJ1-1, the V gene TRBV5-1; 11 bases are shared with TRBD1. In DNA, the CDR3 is TGCGCCAGCAGCTGGGGACAGGGGGTCGGGAACACTGAAGCTTTCTTT. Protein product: CASSWGQGVGNTEAFF.